Listed below are T cell receptor beta chains from one sample, sequenced in a study of blood T cell repertoires in COVID-19. The protocol was immunoSEQ multiplex PCR, while the TCRdb copy is restricted to in-frame clones and leaves out a portion. This repertoire shows approximately 150,000 clones, 65% to 85% found once; its top ten account for about 1.8%. Input material: peripheral blood. Every receptor here comes from a woman aged 60-75 years with acute or convalescent COVID-19. CDR3s include the opening cysteine and the closing phenylalanine or tryptophan. Fields, in order: D gene, CDR3 length, clone size, V gene, J gene, CDR3 protein, CDR3 DNA. A D gene is named only where the DNA matches it firmly. For some rows the clone size is stated as once, few or many, or as a class when expanded; others skip it.

-	14	-	TRBV2	TRBJ2-1	CASSITTGYGEQFF	TGTGCCAGCAGCATTACCACAGGGTACGGTGAGCAGTTCTTC
-	12	-	TRBV7-9	TRBJ1-5	CASGSGYQPQHF	TGTGCCAGCGGTTCAGGCTATCAGCCCCAGCATTTT
-	14	-	TRBV7-2	TRBJ2-3	CASSLDLSTDTQYF	TGTGCCAGCAGCTTAGACTTAAGCACAGATACGCAGTATTTT
-	15	few	TRBV6-2/TRBV6-3	TRBJ2-7	CASSPDPGHSYEQYF	TGTGCCAGCAGCCCTGATCCGGGACACTCCTACGAGCAGTACTTC
TRBD2	16	-	TRBV9	TRBJ2-5	CASSSLRTSGQETQYF	TGTGCCAGCAGCTCCCTCCGGACTAGCGGCCAAGAGACCCAGTACTTC
-	11	-	TRBV2	TRBJ1-2	CASSEIGTYLF	TGTGCCAGCAGTGAAATAGGGACATACCTCTTC
TRBD2	17	-	TRBV5-1	TRBJ2-7	CASSLLALAGGRDEQYF	TGCGCCAGCAGCTTGTTGGCTCTCGCGGGAGGGCGGGACGAGCAGTACTTC
-	14	-	TRBV6-5	TRBJ1-4	CASGPTWGRGKLFF	TGTGCCAGCGGCCCCACATGGGGGCGCGGAAAACTGTTTTTT
-	13	-	TRBV7-2	TRBJ2-7	CANSRLSSYEQYF	TGTGCAAATTCACGACTCTCCTCCTACGAGCAGTACTTC
-	13	few	TRBV19	TRBJ1-2	CASSPGGGYGYTF	TGTGCCAGTAGTCCGGGAGGAGGCTATGGCTACACCTTC
TRBD1	15	-	TRBV28	TRBJ2-7	CASSFVGQGIDEQYF	TGTGCCAGCAGTTTTGTGGGACAGGGGATTGACGAGCAGTACTTC
TRBD2	15	few	TRBV5-1	TRBJ2-1	CASSSTGTTNNEQFF	TGCGCCAGCAGCTCGACCGGGACTACTAACAATGAGCAGTTCTTC
TRBD1	16	-	TRBV28	TRBJ2-7	CASSLTGGAIKNEQYF	TGTGCCAGCAGCCTGACAGGGGGCGCCATAAAGAACGAGCAGTACTTC
TRBD2	15	few	TRBV6-2/TRBV6-3	TRBJ2-1	CASSYVLAGYNEQFF	TGTGCCAGCAGTTACGTTTTAGCGGGGTACAATGAGCAGTTCTTC
TRBD2	16	-	TRBV28	TRBJ2-1	CASSLYIAGNNNEQFF	TGTGCCAGCAGTTTATATATAGCGGGTAATAACAATGAGCAGTTCTTC
TRBD1	14	-	TRBV28	TRBJ1-6	CASKYRGRDSPLHF	TGTGCCAGCAAATACAGGGGGCGTGATTCACCCCTCCACTTT
-	15	-	TRBV19	TRBJ2-1	CASRDRSFAYNEQFF	TGTGCCAGTAGGGATAGGAGTTTTGCCTACAATGAGCAGTTCTTC
-	15	-	TRBV27	TRBJ2-1	CASGPQGLLTMKQFF	TGTGCCAGCGGCCCTCAGGGTCTTCTTACAATGAAGCAGTTCTTC
TRBD1	15	few	TRBV5-1	TRBJ1-5	CASSLEAGGGQPQHF	TGCGCCAGCAGCTTGGAAGCAGGGGGCGGGCAGCCCCAGCATTTT
TRBD1	14	-	TRBV27	TRBJ1-2	CASSTLNRGNGYTF	TGTGCCAGCAGTACATTAAACAGGGGAAATGGCTACACCTTC
-	13	-	TRBV6-4	TRBJ1-1	CASSDGAMAEAFF	TGTGCCAGCAGTGACGGGGCCATGGCAGAAGCTTTCTTT
TRBD1	15	-	TRBV3-1/TRBV3-2	TRBJ2-7	CASSLRDRVVNEQYF	TGTGCCAGCAGCCTTAGGGACAGGGTTGTAAACGAGCAGTACTTC
TRBD2	15	-	TRBV7-9	TRBJ2-1	CASSSLAGGRNEQFF	TGTGCCAGCAGCTCACTAGCGGGAGGGCGAAATGAGCAGTTCTTC
TRBD1	18	-	TRBV7-2	TRBJ1-1	CASSSLLRGTGRLAEAFF	TGTGCCAGCAGCTCCCTCTTACGGGGGACAGGGCGTCTGGCTGAAGCTTTCTTT
-	13	-	TRBV5-4	TRBJ2-7	CASSQGQAYEQYF	TGTGCCAGCAGCCAGGGGCAGGCCTACGAGCAGTACTTC
TRBD2	13	-	TRBV2	TRBJ2-3	CASGREGRGTQYF	TGTGCCAGCGGCAGGGAGGGCCGAGGTACGCAGTATTTT
TRBD2	15	-	TRBV7-3	TRBJ2-2	CASSLSGRDTGELFF	TGTGCCAGCAGCTTAAGCGGGAGGGACACCGGGGAGCTGTTTTTT
TRBD1	15	-	TRBV30	TRBJ1-1	CAWSVPGQTNTEAFF	TGTGCCTGGAGTGTACCGGGACAGACGAACACTGAAGCTTTCTTT
TRBD1	17	-	TRBV7-9	TRBJ2-5	CASSPRLGQRYQETQYF	TGTGCCAGCAGCCCACGGTTGGGACAGAGGTACCAAGAGACCCAGTACTTC
-	17	-	TRBV2	TRBJ2-3	CASSLMNRDRSSDTQYF	TGTGCCAGCAGCCTCATGAACAGGGACCGGTCTTCAGATACGCAGTATTTT
-	15	few	TRBV28	TRBJ2-7	CASSPQQGSSYEQYF	TGTGCCAGCAGTCCCCAGCAGGGCTCCTCCTACGAGCAGTACTTC
TRBD1	17	few	TRBV28	TRBJ1-1	CASSSHRGLLFYTEAFF	TGTGCCAGCAGTTCCCACAGGGGGCTATTGTTTTACACTGAAGCTTTCTTT
-	13	-	TRBV29-1	TRBJ2-3	CSVEQGFRNTQYF	TGCAGCGTTGAACAGGGTTTCAGAAATACGCAGTATTTT
-	14	-	TRBV20-1	TRBJ2-1	CSASSSSSYNEQFF	TGCAGTGCTAGTTCTAGCTCATCCTACAATGAGCAGTTCTTC
TRBD1	17	-	TRBV24-1	TRBJ2-2	CATSDLTTGGITGELFF	TGTGCCACCAGTGATCTGACGACAGGGGGCATCACCGGGGAGCTGTTTTTT
TRBD1	13	-	TRBV19	TRBJ1-2	CASTTTGSYGYTF	TGTGCCAGTACCACGACAGGGAGCTATGGCTACACCTTC
TRBD2	17	-	TRBV11-2	TRBJ2-5	CASSPLGRTSSKETQYF	TGTGCCAGCAGCCCGTTAGGGAGGACTAGCTCGAAAGAGACCCAGTACTTC
-	19	-	TRBV12-5	TRBJ1-5	CASGLGSRGTLYSNQPQHF	TGTGCTAGTGGTTTGGGAAGCAGGGGCACACTCTATAGCAATCAGCCCCAGCATTTT
-	13	-	TRBV4-1	TRBJ2-4	CASSQGDFDIQYF	TGCGCCAGCAGCCAAGGGGACTTTGACATTCAGTACTTC
TRBD1	15	-	TRBV30	TRBJ2-7	CAWSQQGVGYYEQYF	TGTGCCTGGAGTCAGCAGGGGGTGGGGTACTACGAGCAGTACTTC
-	14	-	TRBV28	TRBJ2-7	CASSQNSGRGEQYF	TGTGCCAGCAGTCAGAACAGTGGGCGAGGGGAGCAGTACTTC
-	15	-	TRBV5-4	TRBJ2-1	CASSIQGGGYNEQFF	TGTGCCAGCAGCATACAAGGGGGAGGGTACAATGAGCAGTTCTTC
TRBD2	17	-	TRBV10-2	TRBJ2-1	CASSGPPGTSGYNEQFF	TGCGCCAGCAGTGGACCCCCCGGGACTAGCGGCTACAATGAGCAGTTCTTC
TRBD1	15	-	TRBV15	TRBJ1-5	CATQSAGGLGQPQHF	TGTGCCACCCAATCGGCAGGGGGCTTAGGTCAGCCCCAGCATTTT
-	16	-	TRBV27	TRBJ2-5	CASKLRGRNSVETQYF	TGTGCCAGCAAATTACGAGGGAGGAATAGTGTAGAGACCCAGTACTTC
TRBD2	16	few	TRBV14	TRBJ2-7	CASSQFLLAEDYEQYF	TGTGCCAGCAGCCAATTCTTGCTAGCGGAGGACTACGAGCAGTACTTC
TRBD2	18	-	TRBV6-6	TRBJ2-5	CASSPGLAGGGYKETQYF	TGTGCCAGCAGTCCCGGACTAGCGGGAGGAGGATATAAAGAGACCCAGTACTTC
TRBD1	14	-	TRBV6-5	TRBJ1-5	CASSRTGEGQPQHF	TGTGCCAGCAGCCGGACAGGTGAAGGTCAGCCCCAGCATTTT
-	14	-	TRBV6-5	TRBJ2-7	CASSPRGFPYEQYF	TGTGCCAGCAGTCCTCGAGGGTTTCCCTACGAGCAGTACTTC
TRBD2	16	-	TRBV10-2	TRBJ2-5	CASSEGGRAIGETQYF	TGCGCCAGCAGTGAGGGCGGGAGGGCCATTGGTGAGACCCAGTACTTC
-	14	-	TRBV11-2	TRBJ2-7	CASSRDTKDYEQYF	TGTGCCAGCAGCCGTGACACGAAAGACTACGAGCAGTACTTC
-	17	few	TRBV5-1	TRBJ1-6	CASRGVTGLEPNSPLHF	TGCGCCAGCAGAGGGGTTACAGGCCTCGAGCCCAATTCACCCCTCCACTTT
TRBD1	15	-	TRBV14	TRBJ2-2	CASSPGTANTGELFF	TGTGCCAGCAGCCCCGGGACAGCGAACACCGGGGAGCTGTTTTTT
TRBD2	14	-	TRBV5-6	TRBJ2-3	CASSFSGSRDTQYF	TGTGCCAGCAGCTTTAGCGGGAGTAGGGATACGCAGTATTTT